This TCR beta chain was obtained from a study of OX40 agonist ivuxolimab in advanced cancers. Study summary: Dose-escalation subjects each had hepatocellular carcinoma, melanoma, renal cell or head and neck cancer. Three individuals attained partial responses, comprising one hepatocellular carcinoma case and two cutaneous melanoma cases. Study-wide results and limits: In the 0.1 to 3.0 mg/kg range, CD4+ and CD8+ blood T cells had expanded clonally by week 6. Expanded clones were, on average, more numerous in CD8+ T cells than in CD4+.

CDR1 and CDR2 from the germline V gene are SEHNR and FQNEAQ (reference sequence). This CDR3 has 15 residues. V dropped 5 bases and J dropped 5 bases, with 15 bases sitting between them. Method: immunoSEQ multiplex PCR; TCRdb's copy keeps in-frame clones and lacks some. The data contain some 50,000 clones, more than 85% of them seen just once; the ten biggest clones take up 4.9%. Comments on this clone: Its specificity is not known.

The chain uses TRBV7-9 and TRBJ2-2; D is perhaps TRBD1 (6 bases). The receptor was isolated from an adult with an advanced solid tumor such as melanoma, head and neck, liver or kidney cancer. Sequenced here: CD4+ or CD8+ T cells sorted from blood, sampled in a trial of the OX40 agonist ivuxolimab. The CDR3 DNA reads TGTGCCAGCAGCCCATCGGGACATATGACCGGGGAGCTGTTTTTT. This gives the protein CASSPSGHMTGELFF.